A selection of T cell receptor beta chains follows, all from one sample in a study of Graves' ophthalmopathy and Graves' hyperthyroidism. From the multiplex PCR reads, TCRdb called clonotypes with MiXCR, one entry per CDR3 protein. In the table there are roughly 500,000 distinct CDR3 sequences, approximately 15% of which are singletons. Sequences were obtained from blood. The receptor set was obtained from a woman in her twenties or thirties with Graves' ophthalmopathy. Each CDR3 is given with its conserved first and last residue. The D gene is left open where the match is weak. Size tells how often a clone was seen (once, few, many) or the class of an expanded clone, and some rows leave it out.

V,D,size,J,DNA,CDR3
TRBV28,-,many,TRBJ2-3,TGTGCCAGCAGTTTGAATTCAGATACGCAGTATTTT,CASSLNSDTQYF
TRBV6-5,-,many,TRBJ2-5,TGTGCCAGCAGTTACTCCCTCAAGGCCCAAGAGACCCAGTACTTC,CASSYSLKAQETQYF
TRBV30,-,many,TRBJ1-5,TGTGCCTGGAGTCCAGGGAATCAGCCCCAGCATTTT,CAWSPGNQPQHF
TRBV12-3/TRBV12-4,-,many,TRBJ2-7,TGTGCCAGCAGTCCCCAGGGGCACGAGCAGTACTTC,CASSPQGHEQYF
TRBV6-5,-,-,TRBJ2-7,TGTGCCAGCAGTTACTGGGGGGCTAAGGACGAGCAGTACTTC,CASSYWGAKDEQYF
TRBV7-8,TRBD1,many,TRBJ1-2,TGTGCCAGCAGCCCCGATGCCGGGACAGGGATTAACTATGGCTACACCTTC,CASSPDAGTGINYGYTF
TRBV7-9,-,few,TRBJ1-1,TGTGCCAGCGGACGAGGAGACACTGAAGCTTTCTTT,CASGRGDTEAFF
TRBV20-1,TRBD1,many,TRBJ1-2,TGCAGTGCTAGAGACGTGGACAGGGGGCAGTGGGGCTACACCTTC,CSARDVDRGQWGYTF
TRBV28,TRBD2,-,TRBJ2-1,TGTGCCAGCAGTCATTCCTCCGGGCTAGCGGGAATGTTTGAGCAGTTCTTC,CASSHSSGLAGMFEQFF
TRBV28,TRBD1,many,TRBJ2-7,TGTGCCAGCAGTCAATCCCCCGGGACAGGGCCCTACGAGCAGTACTTC,CASSQSPGTGPYEQYF
TRBV27,TRBD1,few,TRBJ2-2,TGTGCCAGCAGTCCCATAGGACAGCCAGGGGGTGGGGAGCTGTTTTTT,CASSPIGQPGGGELFF
TRBV28,-,-,TRBJ2-7,TGTGCCAGCAGTTTCACCGGGGGCGGGCACTACGAGCAGTACTTC,CASSFTGGGHYEQYF
TRBV10-3,TRBD1,many,TRBJ2-7,TGTGCCATCAGTGTTACAGGGGAGTTCTCCTACGAGCAGTACTTC,CAISVTGEFSYEQYF
TRBV6-2/TRBV6-3,TRBD1,many,TRBJ2-5,TGTGCCAGCAGTTACTTCGACAGGGCCAAAGAGACCCAGTACTTC,CASSYFDRAKETQYF
TRBV5-1,TRBD1,few,TRBJ1-2,TGCGCCAGCAGCTCGCCGACAGGGTACTATGGCTACACCTTC,CASSSPTGYYGYTF
TRBV10-3,TRBD2,many,TRBJ2-5,TGTGCCACCAGGACTAGCGGGGAGGGGACCCAGTACTTC,CATRTSGEGTQYF
TRBV12-3/TRBV12-4,-,many,TRBJ1-5,TGTGCCAGCAGTCCACAGGTTGGCAATCAGCCCCAGCATTTT,CASSPQVGNQPQHF
TRBV28,-,many,TRBJ1-2,TGTGCCAGCAGCTCGCGACTAACCCTTCTTAACACCTTC,CASSSRLTLLNTF
TRBV24-1,-,many,TRBJ1-1,TGTGCCACCAGTGTTGGGACTTTCTTT,CATSVGTFF
TRBV6-1,-,many,TRBJ1-3,TGTGCCAGCAGTCAGGGAGGGCCTGGAAACACCATATATTTT,CASSQGGPGNTIYF
TRBV6-2/TRBV6-3,-,many,TRBJ2-7,TGTGCCAGCTCCGGGACGGACTATTACGAGCAGTACTTC,CASSGTDYYEQYF
TRBV7-8,-,many,TRBJ2-2,TGTGCCAGCAGCCCTAGGAATAGGGACTCCTCCACCGGGGAGCTGTTTTTT,CASSPRNRDSSTGELFF
TRBV6-1,-,many,TRBJ1-1,TGTGCCAGCAGTGTGTGGACAGATTTGAACACTGAAGCTTTCTTT,CASSVWTDLNTEAFF
TRBV19,-,many,TRBJ2-2,TGTGCCAGTAGTATAACAGGGCCCGGGGAGCTGTTTTTT,CASSITGPGELFF
TRBV7-9,-,many,TRBJ2-7,TGTGCCAGCAGCTTAGAGGGTTTGGACTACGAGCAGTACTTC,CASSLEGLDYEQYF
TRBV20-1,-,many,TRBJ2-5,TGCAGTGCTAGAGATGAGTTCCGGGGGCGAGAGACCCAGTACTTC,CSARDEFRGRETQYF
TRBV7-9,TRBD1,-,TRBJ2-7,TGTGCCAGCAGCTTAGATTGGACAGGGGGAAACGCGCAGTACTTC,CASSLDWTGGNAQYF
TRBV28,-,many,TRBJ2-2,TGTGCCAGCAAACGGGTGAACACCGGGGAGCTGTTTTTT,CASKRVNTGELFF
TRBV12-3/TRBV12-4,-,many,TRBJ1-1,TGTGCCAGCTTTGGACAATTGAACACTGAAGCTTTCTTT,CASFGQLNTEAFF
TRBV28,-,-,TRBJ2-7,TGTGCCAGCAGTCGCCGTCCCCAACTTGAGGAGGAGGACCCCTACGAGCAGTACTTC,CASSRRPQLEEEDPYEQYF
TRBV28,-,many,TRBJ2-7,TGTGCCAGCAGTTTGAGGGTATACTACGAGCAGTACTTC,CASSLRVYYEQYF
TRBV7-9,-,many,TRBJ1-2,TGTGCCAGCAGCCCTGAGACCGGGACAAAATATGGCTACACCTTC,CASSPETGTKYGYTF
TRBV2,-,many,TRBJ1-1,TGTGCCACTTTTTTTGGTCGGAGCACTGAAGCTTTCTTT,CATFFGRSTEAFF
TRBV4-1,-,-,TRBJ2-7,TGCGCCAGCAGCCAAGAGTATCCCGAGCAGTACTTC,CASSQEYPEQYF
TRBV7-8,TRBD1,many,TRBJ1-1,TGTGCCAGCAGCTTCTCGGGACAGGGCCTGAACACTGAAGCTTTCTTT,CASSFSGQGLNTEAFF
TRBV6-1,-,few,TRBJ2-5,TGTGCCAGCAGTGAATTGGAGGGAGGCGGCGAGACCCAGTACTTC,CASSELEGGGETQYF
TRBV20-1,-,many,TRBJ1-1,TGCAGTGCTAGTTGGAACACTGAAGCTTTCTTT,CSASWNTEAFF
TRBV18,-,-,TRBJ1-2,TGTGCCAGCTCACCACCCTACATTAACTATGGCTACACCTTC,CASSPPYINYGYTF
TRBV28,-,many,TRBJ2-5,TGTGCCAGCAGTCCCGAAGTACAGGACTGGGAGACCCAGTACTTC,CASSPEVQDWETQYF
TRBV11-2,-,many,TRBJ1-1,TGTGCCAGCAGCACCCACAGGGACCCGGACGCTGAAGCTTTCTTT,CASSTHRDPDAEAFF
TRBV6-1,-,many,TRBJ2-7,TGTGCCAGCAGTGGCGGGCCAGAGCGGACGTACGAGCAGTACTTC,CASSGGPERTYEQYF
TRBV29-1,TRBD1,many,TRBJ1-1,TGCAGCGTTGTGCGACAGGGCGGTCACCCTGAAGCTTTCTTT,CSVVRQGGHPEAFF
TRBV5-5,-,-,TRBJ1-6,TGTGCCAGCAGCTTCAGGGGATCCTATAATTCACCCCTCCACTTT,CASSFRGSYNSPLHF
TRBV20-1,TRBD1,many,TRBJ1-2,TGCAGTGCGAGTCCAGGGGGAACTAATGGCTACACCTTC,CSASPGGTNGYTF
TRBV19,TRBD1,many,TRBJ2-2,TGTGCCAGTAAGGACAGGGGGCATTTGAACACCGGGGAGCTGTTTTTT,CASKDRGHLNTGELFF
TRBV3-1,-,many,TRBJ1-1,TGTGCCAGCAGTAAACGGGGATTCACTGAAGCTTTCTTT,CASSKRGFTEAFF
TRBV6-4,-,-,TRBJ2-2,TGTGCCAGCAGTCCGGGGGATCCTGGGGTAGTAGTGGACACCGGGGAGCTGTTTTTT,CASSPGDPGVVVDTGELFF
TRBV28,TRBD1,many,TRBJ2-2,TGTGCCAGCACCCTAATGCCGTGGACAGGGGCCAAAAACACCGGGGAGCTGTTTTTT,CASTLMPWTGAKNTGELFF
TRBV6-1,-,many,TRBJ2-2,TGTGCCAGCAGACTAACAGGGTCCGGGGAGCTGTTTTTT,CASRLTGSGELFF
TRBV20-1,TRBD2,many,TRBJ2-7,TGCAGTGCTAGAGGTGCCAGCGGGGCCTACGAGCAGTACTTC,CSARGASGAYEQYF
TRBV19,-,many,TRBJ1-5,TGTGCCAGTACCCTCGGGGGGGCAGGGCCCCAGCATTTT,CASTLGGAGPQHF
TRBV28,-,many,TRBJ1-1,TGTGCCAGCAGTTTCGACTGGACGGCCACTGAAGCTCTCTTT,CASSFDWTATEALF
TRBV6-1,-,many,TRBJ1-3,TGTGCCAGCAGTGTACAGAGAAGCTCTGGAAACACCATATATTTT,CASSVQRSSGNTIYF
TRBV6-5,-,many,TRBJ1-2,TGTGCCAGCAGCAGAAAACAGGGAGTCTATGGCTACACCTTC,CASSRKQGVYGYTF
TRBV28,TRBD2,many,TRBJ2-2,TGTGCCAGCAGACTAGCGGGCCTGACCCCCCACGGGGAGCTGTTTTTT,CASRLAGLTPHGELFF
TRBV5-1,TRBD1,few,TRBJ1-1,TGCGCCAGCAGCTTGGACGGACAGGGGAACACTGAAGCTTTCTTT,CASSLDGQGNTEAFF
TRBV4-1,-,many,TRBJ1-1,TGCGCCAGCAGCCAAGCGGACGGAGGGATAGAAGCTTTCTTT,CASSQADGGIEAFF
TRBV11-2,-,many,TRBJ2-5,TGTGCCAGCAGCTTAAGCTGGCAGTACCAAGAGACCCAGTACTTC,CASSLSWQYQETQYF
TRBV2,-,few,TRBJ2-2,TGTGCCAGCAGTGAGGCAACCCCGGACACCGGGGAGCTGTTTTTT,CASSEATPDTGELFF